The 24 T cell receptor beta chains below all came from one sample that was sequenced in a study of radiation and T cells in renal cell carcinoma. Time point in this sample: blood 2 weeks post-SBRT. Indicated treatment: 15 Gy SBRT to primary tumor, nephrectomy 4 weeks later. Sequencing used immunoSEQ multiplex PCR; TCRdb keeps in-frame clones, though not all of them. In the table there are just under 80,000 clones, about 86% of which are singletons. The specimen was blood, collected from a patient whose treatment included radiotherapy and nephrectomy. The receptor set was obtained from a woman aged 50 to 65 with renal cell carcinoma.

The genes are TRBV18 and TRBJ2-1; 9 bases are a match to TRBD1. Unmatched junction bases numbered 3, after V lost 0 bases and J lost 0 bases. Germline V gene lookup returns CDR1 KGHSH and CDR2 LQKENI. This CDR3 is built from 17 residues. The CDR3 spells CASSPPGTGPSYNEQFF. CDR3 DNA sequence: TGTGCCAGCTCACCACCTGGGACAGGGCCCTCCTACAATGAGCAGTTCTTC.

V gene TRBV11-3 combines with J gene TRBJ2-3; TRBD1 matches 9 bases. The V and J ends lost 5 bases and 0 bases, in that order; junction bases with no gene match: 3. Per the germline V gene, CDR1 is SGHNT and CDR2 is YENEEA. This CDR3 region has 15 residues. DNA for the CDR3: TGTGCCAGCAGCCCTGGACAGGGGAGCACAGATACGCAGTATTTT. Translation: CASSPGQGSTDTQYF.

This clone turned up a few times. The chain recombines TRBV27 with TRBJ1-5, with 9 bases aligning to TRBD1. Germline CDR1 is MNHEY and CDR2 is SMNVEV (reference sequence). V gave up 6 bases and J gave up 0 bases; unmatched junction bases: 3. The CDR3 covers 15 residues. The CDR3 nucleotides read TGTGCCAGCAGGGGACAGGGCGTTAGCAATCAGCCCCAGCATTTT. Protein sequence: CASRGQGVSNQPQHF.

The chain links TRBV5-6 to TRBJ2-1; D gene unclear. The CDR3 covers 15 residues. Germline V gene sequence: CDR1 SGHDT, CDR2 YYEEEE. Trimming shortened V by 4 bases and J by 6 bases, and 17 bases separated the two germline ends. CDR3 protein: CASSPLSAPLNEQFF. The DNA for the CDR3 is TGTGCCAGCAGCCCCCTTTCAGCCCCCCTCAATGAGCAGTTCTTC.

The chain has TRBV6-1 and TRBJ1-5; D unresolved. CDR1 and CDR2 from the germline V gene are MNHNS and SASEGT. The V and J ends lost 5 bases and 1 base respectively, with 12 bases between them. The CDR3 totals 15 residues. The CDR3 is CASSMGPPSNQPQHF. The CDR3 bases are TGTGCCAGCAGTATGGGCCCTCCCAGCAATCAGCCCCAGCATTTT.

The chain combines TRBV9 with TRBJ2-3, with D maybe TRBD1 (6 bases). CDR1 is SGDLS, CDR2 YYNGEE, per germline. The ends were cut back, 4 bases at V and 4 bases at J, with 10 bases in the middle. This CDR3 comprises 13 residues. This CDR3 reads CASSRSGADTQYF. DNA of the CDR3: TGTGCCAGCAGCCGATCAGGGGCAGATACGCAGTATTTT.

The genes are TRBV4-2 and TRBJ2-3; no clear D gene. CDR3 length: 14 amino acids. Between the trimmed V and J ends, which lost 3 bases and 4 bases, there was a span of 11 bases. Per germline, CDR1 LGHNA and CDR2 YNFKEQ. DNA for the CDR3: TGTGCCAGCAGCCAGGACGGCGGTGCAGATACGCAGTATTTT. This translates into CASSQDGGADTQYF.

This clone occurred once. This chain uses TRBV7-2 with TRBJ1-5; D perhaps matches TRBD1 (6 bases). Germline CDR1 is SGHTA and CDR2 is FQGNSA. The CDR3 has 15 amino acids. V lost 4 bases to trimming and J lost 0 bases, with 10 bases between them. The CDR3 loop is CASSSGQFSNQPQHF. CDR3 bases: TGTGCCAGCAGCTCTGGACAGTTTAGCAATCAGCCCCAGCATTTT.

The chain uses TRBV5-6 and TRBJ1-2; D remains ambiguous. The germline V gene encodes CDR1 SGHDT and CDR2 YYEEEE. This CDR3 region has 15 residues. The ends were cut back, 0 bases at V and 8 bases at J, with 17 bases in the middle. The CDR3 coding sequence is TGTGCCAGCAGCTTGGTGGAAGGGATTCCGGGAGGCTACACCTTC. Its translation is CASSLVEGIPGGYTF.

The V call is TRBV9, the J call TRBJ1-3; 8 nucleotides line up with TRBD1. Germline loops: CDR1 SGDLS, CDR2 YYNGEE. The CDR3 has 18 residues. V gave up 0 bases and J gave up 2 bases; unmatched junction bases: 10. CDR3 DNA sequence: TGTGCCAGCAGCGTAGAGACAGGGGATATGTCAGCTGGAAACACCATATATTTT. This gives the protein CASSVETGDMSAGNTIYF. The full variable domain, in which reference TRBV9 and TRBJ1-3 provide the parts outside the CDR3, is DSGVTQTPKHLITATGQRVTLRCSPRSGDLSVYWYQQSLDQGLQFLIQYYNGEERAKGNILERFSAQQFPDLHSELNLSSLELGDSALYFCASSVETGDMSAGNTIYFGEGSWLTVV.

V gene TRBV25-1 combines with J gene TRBJ2-1; D not certain. Trimming stripped 3 bases from V and 6 bases from J, with 12 bases between. The V gene's germline CDR1 is MGHDK and CDR2 SYGVNS. This CDR3 has 14 residues. CDR3 residues: CASSEFGDLNEQFF. CDR3 bases: TGTGCCAGCAGTGAGTTCGGTGACCTCAATGAGCAGTTCTTC.

The chain has TRBV7-2 and TRBJ1-5; weak D call: TRBD1 (6 bases). Trimming pared 0 bases from V and 7 bases from J, leaving 10 bases between. From germline, CDR1 is SGHTA and CDR2 FQGNSA. CDR3 size: 14 residues. CDR3 DNA sequence: TGTGCCAGCAGCTTAGCTGGGGGCGGGCAGCCCCAGCATTTT. This codes for CASSLAGGGQPQHF.

The rearrangement joins TRBV7-2 to TRBJ1-2; tentative D call: TRBD1 (6 bases). The CDR3 length is 16 residues. Between the trimmed V and J ends, which lost 5 bases and 6 bases, there was a span of 22 bases. In germline, CDR1 is SGHTA, CDR2 FQGNSA. The CDR3 DNA is TGTGCCAGCAGCCCACCCGGAGGTGGGGGCTTACATGGCTACACCTTC. Its translation is CASSPPGGGGLHGYTF. The full variable domain, completed using reference TRBV7-2 and TRBJ1-2, is GAGVSQSPSNKVTEKGKDVELRCDPISGHTALYWYRQSLGQGLEFLIYFQGNSAPDKSGLPSDRFSAERTGGSVSTLTIQRTQQEDSAVYLCASSPPGGGGLHGYTFGSGTRLTVV.

The chain employs TRBV7-3 and TRBJ2-7; possible D gene TRBD2, 7 bases. The V end was cut by 2 bases, the J end by 0 bases, with 14 bases between. The V gene's germline CDR1 is SGHTA and CDR2 FQGTGA. There are 16 residues in the CDR3. The CDR3 here is CASSLSGGSDSYEQYF. As DNA, the CDR3 is TGTGCCAGCAGCTTATCGGGGGGCTCCGACTCCTACGAGCAGTACTTC.

This rearrangement joins TRBV28 to TRBJ1-2; no definite D call. V was clipped by 4 bases and J by 4 bases, with 10 bases between them. The CDR3 spans 13 residues. Germline V CDR1 and CDR2: MDHEN, SYDVKM. CDR3 region: CASSSPTPYGYTF. The CDR3 DNA reads as TGTGCCAGCAGTTCCCCCACACCCTATGGCTACACCTTC.

This chain uses TRBV5-1 with TRBJ1-2; D is possibly TRBD1 (6 bases). The germline gives CDR1 SGHRS, CDR2 YFSETQ. The CDR3 consists of 17 residues. Trimming removed 1 base at V and 3 bases at J, with 19 bases between. The CDR3 reads CASSLYPGPEGDYGYTF. The DNA for the CDR3 is TGCGCCAGCAGCTTGTACCCGGGGCCGGAGGGGGACTATGGCTACACCTTC.

This clone came up once. The CDR3 nucleotides are TGTGCCAGCAGTTTAAGGACAGGGGGATCAGGGGAGCAGTACTTC. This encodes CASSLRTGGSGEQYF. This chain joins TRBV28 and TRBJ2-7, with 10 bases aligning to TRBD1. Germline V gives CDR1 MDHEN, CDR2 SYDVKM. CDR3 size: 15 residues. The ends lost 2 bases at V and 7 bases at J; junction bases unmatched: 8. The whole variable domain, remainder taken from reference TRBV28 and TRBJ2-7, is DVKVTQSSRYLVKRTGEKVFLECVQDMDHENMFWYRQDPGLGLRLIYFSYDVKMKEKGDIPEGYSVSREKKERFSLILESASTNQTSMYLCASSLRTGGSGEQYFGPGTRLTVT.

This chain connects TRBV6-1 to TRBJ1-6, with D possibly being TRBD1 (6 bases). Trimming took off 0 bases at V and 6 bases at J, with 15 bases between the two ends. This CDR3 spans 17 amino acids. CDR1 MNHNS and CDR2 SASEGT come from the germline V gene. CDR3 sequence reads: CASSEAVRGARNSPLHF. The CDR3 bases are TGTGCCAGCAGTGAAGCAGTCCGGGGGGCCCGTAATTCACCCCTCCACTTT.

The CDR3 sequence: CASSEGWRSTEAFF. Here the CDR3 DNA reads TGTGCCAGCAGTGAAGGGTGGAGAAGCACTGAAGCTTTCTTT. The V call is TRBV6-1, the J call TRBJ1-1; unclear D gene. Between the trimmed V and J ends, which lost 1 base and 4 bases, there was a span of 10 bases. This CDR3 is 14 amino acids long. Germline V lookup: CDR1 MNHNS, CDR2 SASEGT.

This clone was seen a handful of times. The CDR3 sequence: CASSGTEGTDTQYF. In DNA, the CDR3 is TGTGCCAGCTCCGGGACAGAAGGCACAGATACGCAGTATTTT. J is TRBJ2-3 and V is TRBV18; 7 bases are shared with TRBD1. After removal of 6 bases from V and 1 base from J, the junction contained 4 bases not matched to a gene. The CDR3 extends over 14 amino acids. Germline CDR1 and CDR2: KGHSH and LQKENI.

The chain links TRBV19 to TRBJ2-7; 12 nucleotides line up with TRBD2. V was pared by 8 bases and J by 2 bases, with 13 bases of the junction left unmatched. This CDR3 has 17 amino acids. Looked up from germline, CDR1 is LNHDA and CDR2 is SQIVND (reference sequence). The CDR3: CASSWGLAGPGTYEQYF. The CDR3 DNA reads TGTGCCAGTTCCTGGGGACTAGCGGGCCCAGGGACCTACGAGCAGTACTTC.

The CDR3: CASSDRGGNEKLFF. The CDR3 nucleotides are TGTGCCAGTAGTGACAGGGGGGGAAATGAAAAACTGTTTTTT. The rearrangement links TRBV19 to TRBJ1-4; 9 nucleotides line up with TRBD1. V shed 5 bases and J 5 bases; nucleotides not matched to a gene: 3. This CDR3 spans 14 amino acids. Germline V gives CDR1 LNHDA, CDR2 SQIVND (reference sequence).

V usage is TRBV11-3 and J usage is TRBJ2-3; D is uncertain. CDR3 length: 15 residues. Trimming took 0 bases from V and 6 from J, leaving 13 bases between them. Looked up from germline, CDR1 is SGHNT and CDR2 is YENEEA. The CDR3 loop reads CASSLDPSSSDTQYF. CDR3 coding DNA: TGTGCCAGCAGCTTAGATCCGAGTAGCTCCGATACGCAGTATTTT.

The chain combines TRBV27 with TRBJ2-7, with TRBD1 matching 9 bases. The germline V gene encodes CDR1 MNHEY and CDR2 SMNVEV (reference sequence). V lost 11 bases and J lost 4; bases outside the gene matches: 9. This CDR3 is 13 amino acids long. The CDR3 region has the DNA TGTGCCTCCTCCGGGACAGGGAAGTACGAGCAGTACTTC. Translation gives CASSGTGKYEQYF.